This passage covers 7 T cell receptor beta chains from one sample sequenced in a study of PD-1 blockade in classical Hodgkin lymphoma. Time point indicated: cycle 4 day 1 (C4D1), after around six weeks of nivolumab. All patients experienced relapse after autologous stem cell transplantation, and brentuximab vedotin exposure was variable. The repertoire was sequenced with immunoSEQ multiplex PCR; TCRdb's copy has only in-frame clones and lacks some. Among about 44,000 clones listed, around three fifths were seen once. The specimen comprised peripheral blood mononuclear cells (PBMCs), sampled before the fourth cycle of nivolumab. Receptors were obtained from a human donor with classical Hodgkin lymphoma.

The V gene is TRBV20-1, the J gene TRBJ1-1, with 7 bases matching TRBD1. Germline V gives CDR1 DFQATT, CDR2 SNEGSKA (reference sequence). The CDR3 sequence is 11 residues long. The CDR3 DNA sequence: TGCAGGGGACAGCTGAACACTGAAGCTTTCTTT. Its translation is CRGQLNTEAFF.

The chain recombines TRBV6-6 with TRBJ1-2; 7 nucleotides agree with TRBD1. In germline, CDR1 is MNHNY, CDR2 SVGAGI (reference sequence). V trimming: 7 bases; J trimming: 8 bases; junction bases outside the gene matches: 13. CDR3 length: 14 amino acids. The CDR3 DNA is TGTGCCAGCACACGGCCGGGACAGAGCCCGGGCTACACCTTC. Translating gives CASTRPGQSPGYTF.

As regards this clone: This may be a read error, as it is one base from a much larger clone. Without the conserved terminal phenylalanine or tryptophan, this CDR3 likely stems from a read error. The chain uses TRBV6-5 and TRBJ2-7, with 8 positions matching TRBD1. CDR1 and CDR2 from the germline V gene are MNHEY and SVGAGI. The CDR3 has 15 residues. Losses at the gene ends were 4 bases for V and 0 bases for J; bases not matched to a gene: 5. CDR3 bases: TGTGCCAGCAGTTCGGTGACAGGGGACTCCTACGAGCAGTACTCC. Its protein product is CASSSVTGDSYEQYS.

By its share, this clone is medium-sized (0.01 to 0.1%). For the CDR3, the DNA is TGTGCCAGCAGCCAAAGGGGGACAGGAGGCTACGAGCAGTACTTC. Protein: CASSQRGTGGYEQYF. The J gene is TRBJ2-7, the V gene TRBV11-3, with 8 nucleotides matching TRBD1. This CDR3 region has 15 residues. J lost 3 bases, V lost 5 bases, and 9 bases had no gene match. Per germline, CDR1 SGHNT and CDR2 YENEEA. The full variable domain, with the rest looked up from reference TRBV11-3 and TRBJ2-7, is EAGVVQSPRYKIIEKKQPVAFWCNPISGHNTLYWYLQNLGQGPELLIRYENEEAVDDSQLPKDRFSAERLKGVDSTLKIQPAELGDSAVYLCASSQRGTGGYEQYFGPGTRLTVT.

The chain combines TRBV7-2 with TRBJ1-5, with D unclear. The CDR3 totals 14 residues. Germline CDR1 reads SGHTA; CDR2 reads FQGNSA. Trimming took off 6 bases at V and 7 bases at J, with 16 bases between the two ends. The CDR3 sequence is CASRPPGNRQPQHF. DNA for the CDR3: TGTGCCAGCAGACCCCCGGGGAATAGGCAGCCCCAGCATTTT.

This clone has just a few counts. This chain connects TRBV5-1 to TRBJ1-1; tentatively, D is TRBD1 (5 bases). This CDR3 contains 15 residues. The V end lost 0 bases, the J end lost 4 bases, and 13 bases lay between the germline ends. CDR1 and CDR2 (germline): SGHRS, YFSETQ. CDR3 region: CASSLVGGRTTEAFF. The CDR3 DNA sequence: TGCGCCAGCAGCTTGGTGGGGGGACGAACCACTGAAGCTTTCTTT.

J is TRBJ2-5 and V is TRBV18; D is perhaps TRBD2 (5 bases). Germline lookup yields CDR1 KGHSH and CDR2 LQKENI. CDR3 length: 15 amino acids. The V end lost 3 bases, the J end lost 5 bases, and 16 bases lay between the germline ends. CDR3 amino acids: CASSPLPGGWETQYF. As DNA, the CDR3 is TGTGCCAGCTCACCGCTCCCGGGCGGGTGGGAGACCCAGTACTTC. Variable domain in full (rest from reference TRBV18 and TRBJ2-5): NAGVMQNPRHLVRRRGQEARLRCSPMKGHSHVYWYRQLPEEGLKFMVYLQKENIIDESGMPKERFSAEFPKEGPSILRIQQVVRGDSAAYFCASSPLPGGWETQYFGPGTRLLVL.